The TCR beta chain under discussion was sequenced for a study of early T cells in non-severe SARS-CoV-2 infection. For the study at large: Alpha and beta chains were unpaired, from unsorted whole-blood bulk RNA.

Individual cDNA molecules carried attached unique molecular identifiers. TCRdb re-called the 5' RACE reads through MiXCR, storing one row per CDR3 protein. The sample contains some 82,000 distinct CDR3 sequences, less than 15% of which appear only once. This clonotype was found many times. The receptor was isolated from an adult who was a healthcare worker with PCR-confirmed SARS-CoV-2 infection or an uninfected control (not recorded which). Source: whole blood, taken at baseline.

CDR3 protein: CASSLVPGQPSSYNEQFF. The CDR3 DNA reads as TGTGCCAGCAGCTTAGTCCCGGGACAGCCATCCTCCTACAATGAGCAGTTCTTC. The rearrangement uses TRBV7-6 and TRBJ2-1, with TRBD1 matching over 7 bases. Germline trimming cut 1 base from V and 0 bases from J; bases unmatched to any gene: 9. This CDR3 has 18 amino acids. The germline V gene encodes CDR1 SGHVS and CDR2 FNYEAQ.